This TCR beta chain was observed in a study of blood T cell repertoires in COVID-19. On the study more broadly: Whether acute or convalescent, the COVID-19 samples came from the United States, Italy and Spain. The cDNA or gDNA used as material had been derived from T cells, B-cell-depleted T cells, or PBMCs.

The CDR3 totals 15 residues. The V end lost 0 bases, the J end lost 2 bases, and 12 bases lay between the germline ends. The germline V gene encodes CDR1 SGHTS and CDR2 YDEGEE. The authors' processing: For nucleated cells, counts were estimated from reference gene primer amplification. The data were produced by immunoSEQ multiplex PCR, yet TCRdb's version contains in-frame clones alone and is incomplete. That table furnishes V, J and clone size, whereas the DNA furnished D and trimming. The table lists around 89,000 clones, about 87% of them singletons. The TCR comes from a man in his sixties with acute or convalescent COVID-19. The sample consisted of peripheral blood. V is TRBV5-8 and J is TRBJ2-7, with a weak D call TRBD1 (6 bases). Written as DNA, the CDR3 is TGTGCCAGCAGCTTGGAAGACAGGTTAGCCTACGAGCAGTACTTC. Translated: CASSLEDRLAYEQYF.